What follows are 22 T cell receptor beta chains derived from one specimen sequenced in a study of blood T cell repertoires in COVID-19. Sequencing was performed with immunoSEQ multiplex PCR; in TCRdb, only in-frame clones are kept and a portion is missing. The table has some 76,000 clones, around 83% seen once. The sample taken for sequencing was peripheral blood. Every receptor here comes from a human donor in a cohort sampled during active COVID-19.

This chain uses TRBV20-1 with TRBJ2-3; TRBD1 aligns across 8 bases. The CDR3 loop spans 14 amino acids. Germline trimming cut 3 bases from V and 3 bases from J; bases unmatched to any gene: 5. The germline V gene has CDR1 DFQATT and CDR2 SNEGSKA (reference sequence). In nucleotides, the CDR3 is TGCAGTGCTAGTCAGGGGGCGAGAACAGATACGCAGTATTTT. Its translation is CSASQGARTDTQYF.

The rearrangement uses TRBV3-1 (or the pseudogene TRBV3-2) and TRBJ1-2; TRBD1 is a possible D gene (5 bases). The CDR3 totals 15 residues. Trimming left V 1 base short and J 7 bases short, with 16 bases between. Germline V gene lookup returns CDR1 LGHDT and CDR2 YNNKEL (reference sequence). Written as DNA, the CDR3 is TGTGCCAGCAGCCAAGGTTGGTCGGCTAGGGGTGGCTACACCTTC. Translating gives CASSQGWSARGGYTF.

This clone occurred a few times. The chain recombines TRBV7-7 with TRBJ2-5; 7 bases align to TRBD2. CDR3 length: 15 amino acids. Unmatched junction bases numbered 4, after V lost 2 bases and J lost 1 base. Germline values: CDR1 SSHAT, CDR2 FNYEAQ (reference sequence). Here the CDR3 reads CASSLTGLGQETQYF. In nucleotides, the CDR3 is TGTGCCAGCAGCTTAACAGGACTAGGCCAAGAGACCCAGTACTTC.

J is TRBJ1-2 and V is TRBV19, with D possibly being TRBD1 (5 bases). This CDR3 is built from 13 residues. CDR1 LNHDA and CDR2 SQIVND come from the germline V gene (reference sequence). Trimming left V 9 bases short and J 2 bases short, with 13 bases between. CDR3 sequence (DNA): TGTGCCAGCCGGCGGGGGAGGAACTATGGCTACACCTTC. It encodes CASRRGRNYGYTF.

The genes are TRBV5-5 and TRBJ2-7; 7 bases fit TRBD1. Germline CDR1 SGHKS, CDR2 YYEKEE (reference sequence). With V trimmed by 3 bases and J by 0 bases, 6 bases remained unmatched. The CDR3 contains 15 residues. The CDR3 sequence is CASSWDSPLSYEQYF. The CDR3 nucleotides are TGTGCCAGCAGCTGGGACAGTCCACTCTCCTACGAGCAGTACTTC. The full variable domain, its missing parts supplied by reference TRBV5-5 and TRBJ2-7, is DAGVTQSPTHLIKTRGQQVTLRCSPISGHKSVSWYQQVLGQGPQFIFQYYEKEERGRGNFPDRFSARQFPNYSSELNVNALLLGDSALYLCASSWDSPLSYEQYFGPGTRLTVT.

This clone has just a few counts. The chain uses TRBV2 and TRBJ2-3; no clear D gene. The CDR3 is made up of 14 amino acids. The germline gives CDR1 SNHLY, CDR2 FYNNEI. V was shortened by 1 base and J by 2 bases, with 7 bases between the two germline ends. The CDR3 DNA reads as TGTGCCAGCAGTGAAGAACTTTACACAGATACGCAGTATTTT. Translating it yields CASSEELYTDTQYF.

The rearrangement uses TRBV5-1 and TRBJ1-3; 8 bases agree with TRBD1. The CDR3 loop spans 16 amino acids. Germline lookup yields CDR1 SGHRS and CDR2 YFSETQ. With V trimmed by 4 bases and J by 0 bases, 6 bases remained unmatched. The CDR3 coding sequence is TGCGCCAGCAGCCGGGCAGGGGGCGCCTCTGGAAACACCATATATTTT. This translates into CASSRAGGASGNTIYF.

This chain links TRBV2 with TRBJ1-4; D gene uncertain. The CDR3 is 11 residues long. V lost 9 bases and J lost 13, with 15 bases in between. The germline CDR1 and CDR2 sequences are SNHLY and FYNNEI. CDR3 in DNA: TGTGCCAGTGGAACGCGGAGATTACTGTTTTTT. Its translation is CASGTRRLLFF.

A few counts support this clone. The chain employs TRBV28 and TRBJ1-5, with TRBD1 as a possible D gene (5 bases). This CDR3 has 15 amino acids. CDR1 is MDHEN, CDR2 SYDVKM, per germline. Trimming left V 3 bases short and J 11 bases short, with 20 bases between. The CDR3 protein is CASSFMFPLGGAQHF. In DNA, the CDR3 is TGTGCCAGCAGTTTTATGTTCCCCTTAGGAGGGGCCCAGCATTTT.

This chain joins TRBV2 and TRBJ1-2; 8 positions match TRBD1. With V trimmed by 6 bases and J by 5 bases, 5 bases remained unmatched. The CDR3 is 13 amino acids. Germline assignment: CDR1 SNHLY and CDR2 FYNNEI. CDR3 in amino acids: CASRDRGKYGYTF. In DNA, the CDR3 is TGTGCCAGCAGAGACAGGGGAAAGTATGGCTACACCTTC.

The chain combines TRBV5-4 with TRBJ1-2; unclear D gene. There are 14 residues in the CDR3. Germline loops: CDR1 SGHNT, CDR2 YYREEE (reference sequence). Trimming cost V 2 bases and J 3 bases, with 11 bases left between them. The CDR3 coding sequence is TGTGCCAGCAGCTTTGGGCAGACCGACTATGGCTACACCTTC. Translated: CASSFGQTDYGYTF.

The chain joins TRBV29-1 to TRBJ2-1; TRBD1 aligns across 7 bases. Germline V gene data show CDR1 as SQVTM and CDR2 as ANQGSEA. The ends lost 0 bases at V and 10 bases at J; junction bases unmatched: 15. The CDR3 loop spans 16 amino acids. The CDR3, as DNA: TGCAGCGTTGAAGACATACAACAGGGGAGACCGCTGGAGCAGTTCTTC. This translates into CSVEDIQQGRPLEQFF.

The V call is TRBV24-1, the J call TRBJ2-3, with a weak D call TRBD2 (5 bases). Germline V gene sequence: CDR1 KGHDR, CDR2 SFDVKD. This CDR3 region has 11 residues. Trimming cost V 2 bases and J 14 bases, with 10 bases left between them. The DNA of the CDR3 is TGTGCCACCAGTGATTCCGGGAATTGGTATTTT. It yields the protein CATSDSGNWYF.

CDR3 sequence: CASSSGGGDAGELFF. The CDR3 DNA follows: TGTGCCAGCAGCTCGGGGGGAGGGGACGCCGGGGAGCTGTTTTTT. The rearrangement uses TRBV7-9 and TRBJ2-2; 7 bases align to TRBD2. Losses at the gene ends were 4 bases for V and 6 bases for J; bases not matched to a gene: 8. CDR1 is SEHNR and CDR2 is FQNEAQ in the germline V gene (reference sequence). CDR3 length equals 15 residues. The entire variable domain, with the rest obtained from reference TRBV7-9 and TRBJ2-2, is as follows: DTGVSQNPRHKITKRGQNVTFRCDPISEHNRLYWYRQTLGQGPEFLTYFQNEAQLEKSRLLSDRFSAERPKGSFSTLEIQRTEQGDSAMYLCASSSGGGDAGELFFGEGSRLTVL.

The chain's CDR3 is CATSDGVDSVDNEQFF. CDR3 DNA sequence: TGTGCCACCAGTGATGGGGTGGATAGCGTCGACAATGAGCAGTTCTTC. The chain carries TRBV24-1 and TRBJ2-1; tentative D call: TRBD2 (5 bases). Germline-derived CDR1 and CDR2 are KGHDR and SFDVKD. This CDR3 is 16 amino acids long. Trimming stripped 3 bases from V and 5 bases from J, with 16 bases between.

The V gene is TRBV19, the J gene TRBJ1-3; no clear D gene. The germline V and J ends were trimmed by 3 bases and 0 bases, with 12 bases remaining between them. Germline loops: CDR1 LNHDA, CDR2 SQIVND (reference sequence). The CDR3 consists of 16 residues. The CDR3 coding sequence is TGTGCCAGTAGTATCGGCGAGGTGATCTCTGGAAACACCATATATTTT. Translated: CASSIGEVISGNTIYF. Full variable domain (rest looked up from reference TRBV19 and TRBJ1-3): DGGITQSPKYLFRKEGQNVTLSCEQNLNHDAMYWYRQDPGQGLRLIYYSQIVNDFQKGDIAEGYSVSREKKESFPLTVTSAQKNPTAFYLCASSIGEVISGNTIYFGEGSWLTVV.

This chain uses TRBV19 with TRBJ1-1; D perhaps matches TRBD1 (6 bases). Germline loops: CDR1 LNHDA, CDR2 SQIVND (reference sequence). The CDR3 runs 15 residues. V was cut by 5 bases and J by 4 bases, with 17 bases left in between. For the CDR3, the DNA is TGTGCCAGTAGTTTCGGCAGGGGTTGGACCACTGAAGCTTTCTTT. Amino acid sequence: CASSFGRGWTTEAFF.

The chain links TRBV19 to TRBJ2-1; D call uncertain. Germline CDR1 and CDR2: LNHDA and SQIVND (reference sequence). V gave up 1 base and J gave up 4 bases, with 11 bases separating them. The length of the CDR3 is 15 residues. CDR3 nucleotide sequence: TGTGCCAGTAGTATAGCCGGAGATACTTACAATGAGCAGTTCTTC. This sequence encodes CASSIAGDTYNEQFF.

This chain joins TRBV7-3 and TRBJ1-6, with 10 bases matching TRBD1. V gave up 4 bases and J gave up 7 bases; unmatched junction bases: 1. This CDR3 contains 14 residues. Per the germline V gene, CDR1 is SGHTA and CDR2 is FQGTGA. This CDR3 is CASSSDRGNSPLHF. The CDR3 DNA reads as TGTGCCAGCAGCTCGGACAGGGGGAATTCACCCCTCCACTTT. Using reference TRBV7-3 and TRBJ1-6 for the parts outside the CDR3, the full variable domain is GAGVSQTPSNKVTEKGKYVELRCDPISGHTALYWYRQSLGQGPEFLIYFQGTGAADDSGLPNDRFFAVRPEGSVSTLKIQRTERGDSAVYLCASSSDRGNSPLHFGNGTRLTVT.

The genes are TRBV5-1 and TRBJ2-4; no clear D. The CDR3 has 14 amino acids. V lost 0 bases and J 7 bases, leaving 11 bases between the germline ends. CDR1 is SGHRS, CDR2 YFSETQ, per germline. CDR3: CASSLVQSSNIQYF. DNA for the CDR3: TGCGCCAGCAGCTTGGTCCAAAGCTCGAACATTCAGTACTTC.

CDR3 coding DNA: TGCGCCAGCAGCGTGCCGGGCACAGATACGCAGTATTTT. It is translated as CASSVPGTDTQYF. The chain joins TRBV5-1 to TRBJ2-3; D not certain. The germline gives CDR1 SGHRS, CDR2 YFSETQ. V lost 4 bases to trimming and J lost 1 base, with 7 bases between them. This CDR3 has 13 amino acids.

The genes are TRBV5-6 and TRBJ1-3; no firm D call. The CDR3 length is 14 residues. The V gene lost 2 bases and the J gene lost 3 bases, with 9 bases spanning the gap. The germline V gene has CDR1 SGHDT and CDR2 YYEEEE. The CDR3 DNA reads TGTGCCAGCAGCTTCTCGCAGATTGGAAACACCATATATTTT. It is translated as CASSFSQIGNTIYF.